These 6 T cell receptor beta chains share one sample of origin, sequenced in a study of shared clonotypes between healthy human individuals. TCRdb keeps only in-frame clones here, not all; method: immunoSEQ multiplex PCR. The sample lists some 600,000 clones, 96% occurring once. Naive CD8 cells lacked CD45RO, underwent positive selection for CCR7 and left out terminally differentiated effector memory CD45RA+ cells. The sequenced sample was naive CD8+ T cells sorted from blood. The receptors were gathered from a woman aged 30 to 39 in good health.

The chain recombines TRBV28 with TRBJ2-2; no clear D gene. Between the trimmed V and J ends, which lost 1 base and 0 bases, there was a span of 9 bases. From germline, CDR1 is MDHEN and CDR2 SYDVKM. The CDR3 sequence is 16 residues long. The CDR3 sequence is CASSLLLGANTGELFF. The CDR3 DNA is TGTGCCAGCAGTTTATTGTTGGGTGCGAACACCGGGGAGCTGTTTTTT.

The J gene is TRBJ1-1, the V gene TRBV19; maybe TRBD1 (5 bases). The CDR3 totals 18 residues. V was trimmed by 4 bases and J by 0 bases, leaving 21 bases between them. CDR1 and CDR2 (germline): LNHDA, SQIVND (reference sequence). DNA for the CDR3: TGTGCCAGTAGTACTATAAGACGGAAGGGGTTACTGAACACTGAAGCTTTCTTT. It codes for CASSTIRRKGLLNTEAFF. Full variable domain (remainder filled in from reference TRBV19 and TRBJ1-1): DGGITQSPKYLFRKEGQNVTLSCEQNLNHDAMYWYRQDPGQGLRLIYYSQIVNDFQKGDIAEGYSVSREKKESFPLTVTSAQKNPTAFYLCASSTIRRKGLLNTEAFFGQGTRLTVV.

The CDR3 DNA is TGTGCCAGCAGTGAAAGGATAGCGGGATCCTACAATGAGCAGTTCTTC. It is translated as CASSERIAGSYNEQFF. The V call is TRBV2, the J call TRBJ2-1; 8 nucleotides line up with TRBD2. The CDR3 loop spans 16 amino acids. Germline trimming cut 2 bases from V and 1 base from J; bases unmatched to any gene: 4. Germline V gene sequence: CDR1 SNHLY, CDR2 FYNNEI.

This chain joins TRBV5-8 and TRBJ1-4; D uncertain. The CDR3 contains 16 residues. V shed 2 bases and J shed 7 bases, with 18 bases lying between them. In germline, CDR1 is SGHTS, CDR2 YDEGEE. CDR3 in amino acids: CASSLPGYNRGEKLFF. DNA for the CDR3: TGTGCCAGCAGCTTACCGGGGTATAACCGGGGTGAAAAACTGTTTTTT. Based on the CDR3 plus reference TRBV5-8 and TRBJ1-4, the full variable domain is EAGVTQSPTHLIKTRGQQATLRCSPISGHTSVYWYQQALGLGLQFLLWYDEGEERNRGNFPPRFSGRQFPNYSSELNVNALELEDSALYLCASSLPGYNRGEKLFFGSGTQLSVL.

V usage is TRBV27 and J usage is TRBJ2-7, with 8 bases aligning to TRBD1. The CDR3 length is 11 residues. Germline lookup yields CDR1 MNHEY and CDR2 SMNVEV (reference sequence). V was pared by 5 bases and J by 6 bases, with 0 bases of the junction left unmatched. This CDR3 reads CASSTGGEQYF. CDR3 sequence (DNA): TGTGCCAGCAGTACAGGGGGCGAGCAGTACTTC.

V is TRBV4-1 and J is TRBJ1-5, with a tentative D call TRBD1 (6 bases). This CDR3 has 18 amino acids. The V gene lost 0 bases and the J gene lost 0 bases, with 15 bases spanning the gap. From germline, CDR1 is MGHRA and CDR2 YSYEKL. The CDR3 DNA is TGCGCCAGCAGCCAAGATGCCGGGGGCTCTAATAGCAATCAGCCCCAGCATTTT. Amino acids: CASSQDAGGSNSNQPQHF.